This TCR beta chain was found in a study of CD8+ T cells in alopecia areata. RNA was extracted and reverse transcribed into cDNA as the sequencing template. Generated by immunoSEQ multiplex PCR, the TCRdb table keeps only in-frame clones and is missing some. The profile shows 220,000 or so clones, 50% to 70% of them singletons. This CDR3 is 14 amino acids long. The germline V gene has CDR1 MNHEY and CDR2 SVGAGI. V shed 6 bases, J shed 10 bases, and the junction held 7 bases outside the gene matches. As to this clone: Its target is unknown.

Study-level results: Sequencing of scalp tissue also captures the resident alphabeta T cells of normal skin. Compared with normal scalp, lesional scalp had higher clonality and more expanded CD8+ clones.

PBMC-derived CD4+ and CD8+ T cells were sorted. The V gene is TRBV6-5, the J gene TRBJ1-6, with 9 bases matching TRBD1. The sequences come from CD4+ T cells sorted from blood, collected at week 0. The TCR was taken from a human donor with alopecia areata. The CDR3 sequence: CASRYRQGGSPLHF. Written as DNA, the CDR3 is TGTGCCAGCAGGTACAGACAGGGGGGATCACCCCTCCACTTT.